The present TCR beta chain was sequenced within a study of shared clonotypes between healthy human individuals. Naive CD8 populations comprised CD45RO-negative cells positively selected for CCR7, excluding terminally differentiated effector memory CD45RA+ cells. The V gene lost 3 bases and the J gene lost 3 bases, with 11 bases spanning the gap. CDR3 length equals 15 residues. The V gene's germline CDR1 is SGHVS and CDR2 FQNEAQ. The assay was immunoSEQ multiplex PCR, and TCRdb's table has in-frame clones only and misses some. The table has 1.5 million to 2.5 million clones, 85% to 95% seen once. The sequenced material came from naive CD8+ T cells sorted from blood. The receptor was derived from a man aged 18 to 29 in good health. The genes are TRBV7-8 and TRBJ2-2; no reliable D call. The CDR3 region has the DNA TGTGCCAGCAGCTTGGAAGGGCTGGACACCGGGGAGCTGTTTTTT. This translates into CASSLEGLDTGELFF.